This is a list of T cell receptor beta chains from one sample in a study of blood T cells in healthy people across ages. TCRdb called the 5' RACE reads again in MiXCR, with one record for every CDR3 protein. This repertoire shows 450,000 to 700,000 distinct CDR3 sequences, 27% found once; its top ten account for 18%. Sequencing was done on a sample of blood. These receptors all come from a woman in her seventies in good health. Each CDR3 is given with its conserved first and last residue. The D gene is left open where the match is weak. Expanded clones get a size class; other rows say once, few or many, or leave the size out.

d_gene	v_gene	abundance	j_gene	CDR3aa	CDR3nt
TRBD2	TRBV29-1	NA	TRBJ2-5	CSSSRGGKEQYF	TGCAGCTCCTCCCGGGGGGGTAAAGAGCAGTACTTC
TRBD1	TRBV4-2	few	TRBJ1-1	CASSPRQGADTEAFF	TGTGCCAGCAGCCCTCGACAGGGGGCGGACACTGAAGCTTTCTTT
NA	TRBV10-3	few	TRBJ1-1	CAISDVGTETEAFF	TGTGCCATCAGTGATGTGGGGACCGAAACTGAAGCTTTCTTT
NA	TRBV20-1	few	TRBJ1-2	CSALDTRLYGYTF	TGCAGTGCTCTTGACACCCGACTCTATGGCTACACCTTC
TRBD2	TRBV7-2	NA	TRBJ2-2	CASRAGGGWSGELFF	TGTGCCAGCAGGGCAGGCGGGGGGTGGTCCGGGGAGCTGTTTTTT
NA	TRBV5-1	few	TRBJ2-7	CASSFSVGQKTYEQYF	TGCGCCAGCAGCTTTTCTGTGGGGCAGAAGACCTACGAGCAGTACTTC
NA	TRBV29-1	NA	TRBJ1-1	CSARTDMNTEAFF	TGCAGCGCTCGGACGGACATGAACACTGAAGCTTTCTTT
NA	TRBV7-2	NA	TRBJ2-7	CASSPRAGNEQYF	TGTGCCAGCAGCCCCCGGGCAGGGAACGAGCAGTACTTC
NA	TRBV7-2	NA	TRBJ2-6	CASSLVGQILSGANVLTF	TGTGCCAGCAGCTTAGTGGGCCAAATACTCTCTGGGGCCAACGTCCTGACTTTC
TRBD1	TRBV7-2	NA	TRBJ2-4	CASSLSRGRVTKNIQYF	TGTGCCAGCAGCTTATCGAGGGGGCGCGTGACCAAAAACATTCAGTACTTC
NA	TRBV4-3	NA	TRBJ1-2	CASSQEAGPYGYAF	TGCGCCAGCAGCCAAGAAGCGGGACCCTATGGCTACGCCTTC
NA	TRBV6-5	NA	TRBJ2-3	CASSYSHTQYF	TGTGCCAGCAGTTACTCGCATACGCAGTATTTT
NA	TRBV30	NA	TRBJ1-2	CAWRRRELYGYTF	TGTGCCTGGAGGAGACGGGAACTCTATGGCTACACCTTC
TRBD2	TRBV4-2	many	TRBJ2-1	CASSMRAGGPGNEQFF	TGTGCCAGCAGCATGCGAGCGGGGGGGCCGGGGAATGAGCAGTTCTTC
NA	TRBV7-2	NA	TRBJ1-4	CASSFDRPNEKLFF	TGTGCCAGCAGCTTCGACAGGCCCAATGAAAAACTGTTTTTT
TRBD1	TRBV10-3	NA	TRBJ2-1	CAISPIIVGQGENEQFF	TGTGCCATCAGTCCCATAATCGTGGGACAGGGGGAAAATGAGCAGTTCTTC
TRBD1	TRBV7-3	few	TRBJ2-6	CASSRDRATSSGANVLTF	TGTGCCAGCAGCCGTGACAGGGCAACTAGCTCTGGGGCCAACGTCCTGACTTTC
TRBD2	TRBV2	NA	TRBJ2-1	CASSDLAGGLGNEQFF	TGTGCCAGCAGTGATCTAGCGGGCGGGCTGGGCAATGAGCAGTTCTTC
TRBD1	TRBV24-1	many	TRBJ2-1	CATSDVGGTNNEQFF	TGTGCCACCAGTGATGTAGGGGGCACGAACAATGAGCAGTTCTTC
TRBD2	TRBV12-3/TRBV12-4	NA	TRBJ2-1	CASSGGGVYNEQFF	TGTGCCAGCAGTGGCGGGGGAGTATACAATGAGCAGTTCTTC
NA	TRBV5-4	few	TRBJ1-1	CASRTRKGGTNTEAFF	TGTGCCAGCAGGACTAGAAAAGGGGGAACGAACACTGAAGCTTTCTTT
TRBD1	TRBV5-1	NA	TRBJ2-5	CASSLEGQRHQETQYF	TGCGCCAGCAGCTTGGAGGGACAGAGACACCAAGAGACCCAGTACTTC
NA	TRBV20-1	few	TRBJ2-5	CSARDLGSGQETQYF	TGCAGTGCTAGAGATCTCGGGAGCGGCCAAGAGACCCAGTACTTC
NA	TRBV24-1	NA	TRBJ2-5	CATGGGPQETQYF	TGTGCCACCGGTGGCGGACCTCAAGAGACCCAGTACTTC
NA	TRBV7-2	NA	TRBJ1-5	CASSSGGGANQPQHF	TGTGCCAGCAGCTCCGGCGGGGGAGCAAATCAGCCCCAGCATTTT
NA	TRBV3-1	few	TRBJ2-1	CASSQGDTQPFF	TGTGCCAGCAGCCAGGGGGACACCCAGCCGTTCTTC
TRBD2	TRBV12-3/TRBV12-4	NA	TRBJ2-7	CASSFGAGGPYEQYF	TGTGCCAGCAGTTTTGGAGCGGGGGGGCCATACGAGCAGTACTTC
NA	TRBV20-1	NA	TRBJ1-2	CSAAEGGRPGYTF	TGCAGTGCCGCAGAGGGGGGCAGACCCGGCTACACCTTC
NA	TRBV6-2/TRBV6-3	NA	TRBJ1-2	CASSQELYGYTF	TGTGCCAGCAGTCAGGAACTCTATGGCTACACCTTC